Judged by abundance, the clone carrying this T cell receptor (beta chain) is medium-sized. Germline V CDR1 and CDR2: MNHGY, SAAAGT. This CDR3 contains 14 residues. The trim removed 8 bases at V and 4 bases at J, leaving 8 bases unmatched. This sample is drawn from a study of T cells in localized non-small cell lung cancer. The protocol was immunoSEQ multiplex PCR, while the TCRdb copy is restricted to in-frame clones and leaves out a portion. This repertoire shows 2,000 to 2,500 clones, roughly 30% found once; its top ten account for roughly 20%. This sequence joins TRBV6-8 and TRBJ2-5; 9 nucleotides match TRBD2. The TCR comes from an older male donor with stage II lung adenocarcinoma. The material sequenced was normal lung tissue next to the tumor, taken before any cancer treatment. CDR3: CASARREGPETQYF. CDR3 nucleotide sequence: TGTGCCAGCGCCCGGCGGGAGGGCCCAGAGACCCAGTACTTC.